The rows below give T cell receptor beta chains drawn from one sample of a study of T cell repertoires in cytomegalovirus infection. The antigens for these receptors are not known. Each CDR3 protein is one row after TCRdb ran MiXCR on the reads. The table shows roughly 800,000 distinct CDR3 sequences, with almost 30% occurring only once. This specimen consisted of cultured CD8+ T cells from PBMCs, obtained from culture after CMV antigen stimulation. The receptors were gathered from a human donor in good health (CMV status not recorded). Some clones in this sample may be carry-over from other donors' samples. Both conserved end residues are part of each CDR3. A D gene is named only where the DNA matches it firmly. Size is omitted from some rows. Given values are once, few, many or a class for expanded clones.

j_gene,d_gene,abundance,v_gene,CDR3aa,CDR3nt
TRBJ2-1,TRBD1,-,TRBV2,CASRNRGRDNEQFF,TGTGCCAGCAGGAACAGGGGGCGCGACAATGAGCAGTTCTTC
TRBJ1-4,-,-,TRBV7-6,CASSLEAGVEKLFF,TGTGCCAGCAGCTTAGAAGCAGGGGTCGAAAAACTGTTTTTT
TRBJ1-2,-,-,TRBV7-9,CASSYSHPGYTF,TGTGCCAGCAGCTATTCTCACCCTGGCTACACCTTC
TRBJ2-2,-,-,TRBV7-4,CASSRDKNTGELFF,TGTGCCAGCAGCCGGGACAAGAACACCGGGGAGCTGTTTTTT
TRBJ1-2,-,-,TRBV29-1,CSVEDFGTQRYGYTF,TGCAGCGTTGAAGATTTTGGGACCCAAAGGTATGGCTACACCTTC
TRBJ2-7,-,-,TRBV6-5,CASSYGWPAAYEQYF,TGTGCCAGCAGTTACGGTTGGCCGGCCGCCTACGAGCAGTACTTC
TRBJ2-1,-,many,TRBV4-1,CASSQNGGWQFF,TGCGCCAGCAGCCAAAACGGAGGGTGGCAGTTCTTC
TRBJ2-3,-,-,TRBV2,CASNGGATDTQYF,TGTGCCAGCAACGGCGGGGCCACAGATACGCAGTATTTT
TRBJ1-1,-,few,TRBV12-3/TRBV12-4,CASSSAAPPGTEAFF,TGTGCCAGCAGTTCCGCCGCCCCCCCGGGCACTGAAGCTTTCTTT
TRBJ2-3,TRBD2,few,TRBV12-3/TRBV12-4,CASSSSVSGGAGDTQYF,TGTGCCAGCAGTTCCTCTGTTAGCGGGGGGGCAGGAGATACGCAGTATTTT
TRBJ2-3,TRBD1,-,TRBV6-6,CASSPETGGSDTQYF,TGTGCCAGCAGTCCAGAGACAGGGGGCTCAGATACGCAGTATTTT
TRBJ2-3,TRBD1,few,TRBV7-9,CASSGQGQFDADTQYF,TGTGCCAGCAGCGGACAGGGACAGTTCGACGCAGATACGCAGTATTTT
TRBJ2-1,-,-,TRBV27,CASSLCCVYRTYNEQFF,TGTGCCAGCAGTTTATGCTGCGTTTATCGGACCTACAATGAGCAGTTCTTC
TRBJ1-5,-,-,TRBV6-6,CAISLTRYSNQPQHF,TGTGCCATTTCCCTTACGCGGTATAGCAATCAGCCCCAGCATTTT
TRBJ2-4,TRBD2,few,TRBV20-1,CSANGWAPGLAKGIAKNIQYF,TGCAGTGCGAACGGTTGGGCCCCGGGACTAGCGAAAGGAATAGCCAAAAACATTCAGTACTTC
TRBJ2-3,-,few,TRBV27,CASSPIPGTDTQYF,TGTGCCAGCAGTCCGATACCGGGCACAGATACGCAGTATTTT
TRBJ2-5,-,few,TRBV20-1,CSTALWTQYF,TGCAGTACGGCCCTTTGGACCCAGTACTTC
TRBJ1-2,TRBD1,once,TRBV6-8,CASSQRRPGTGPNYGYTF,TGTGCCAGCAGTCAGCGCCGTCCAGGGACAGGGCCGAACTATGGCTACACCTTC
TRBJ2-7,-,few,TRBV6-5,CASSYGQQYEQYF,TGTGCCAGCAGTTACGGGCAGCAATACGAGCAGTACTTC
TRBJ2-3,-,many,TRBV12-5,CASGLSSRARTDTQYF,TGTGCTAGTGGTTTGAGCTCCCGTGCGCGCACAGATACGCAGTATTTT
TRBJ2-5,-,few,TRBV7-9,CASSPGTQETQYF,TGTGCCAGCAGCCCCGGGACACAAGAGACCCAGTACTTC
TRBJ2-3,TRBD2,many,TRBV7-2,CASSSSGGAMDTQYF,TGTGCCAGCAGCTCCAGCGGGGGGGCCATGGATACGCAGTATTTT
TRBJ2-6,-,many,TRBV7-6,CASSLAEGFSDLTRANVLTF,TGTGCCAGCAGCTTAGCTGAGGGTTTTAGTGACCTTACCCGGGCCAACGTCCTGACTTTC
TRBJ1-2,-,few,TRBV25-1,CASSEYYTGANYGYTF,TGTGCCAGCAGTGAATATTACACAGGAGCTAACTATGGCTACACCTTC
TRBJ2-5,-,-,TRBV19,CASSGRAGQETQYF,TGTGCCAGTAGTGGGCGGGCGGGTCAAGAGACCCAGTACTTC
TRBJ1-6,TRBD1,many,TRBV7-8,CASIKGTGRSPLHF,TGTGCCAGCATCAAAGGGACAGGGAGATCACCCCTCCACTTT
TRBJ2-3,TRBD2,-,TRBV7-9,CASSPDSGGPTDTQYF,TGTGCCAGCAGCCCCGATAGCGGGGGCCCCACCGATACGCAGTATTTT
TRBJ2-1,TRBD2,few,TRBV6-6,CASRGTSGIYNEQFF,TGTGCCAGCAGAGGGACTAGCGGGATCTACAATGAGCAGTTCTTC
TRBJ2-3,-,-,TRBV19,CASSIDGTDTQYF,TGTGCCAGTAGTATAGACGGTACAGATACGCAGTATTTT
TRBJ2-1,-,-,TRBV20-1,CSALGDLAYNEQFF,TGCAGTGCCCTAGGAGACCTAGCCTACAATGAGCAGTTCTTC
TRBJ2-1,-,many,TRBV6-2/TRBV6-3,CASSYGYNEQFF,TGTGCCAGCAGTTACGGTTACAATGAGCAGTTCTTC
TRBJ2-1,-,-,TRBV15,CATSRAPRHEQFF,TGTGCCACCAGCAGAGCCCCGCGACATGAGCAGTTCTTC
TRBJ2-7,TRBD1,-,TRBV27,CASSPTGFPYEQYF,TGTGCCAGCAGTCCGACAGGGTTCCCCTACGAGCAGTACTTC
TRBJ2-1,-,once,TRBV6-4,CACSRDGHNEQFF,TGTGCCTGCAGTCGCGACGGACACAATGAGCAGTTCTTC
TRBJ1-5,TRBD1,few,TRBV5-5,CASSRQGIRQPQHF,TGTGCCAGCAGCAGACAGGGGATTCGTCAGCCCCAGCATTTT
TRBJ2-1,TRBD2,-,TRBV28,CASSFGSSGGFTYNEQFF,TGTGCCAGCAGTTTCGGTTCTAGCGGGGGGTTCACCTACAATGAGCAGTTCTTC
TRBJ2-7,-,-,TRBV19,CASSVGQIYEQYF,TGTGCCAGTAGTGTGGGACAAATCTACGAGCAGTACTTC
TRBJ1-1,-,-,TRBV5-6,CASSSLSNTEAFF,TGTGCCAGCAGCTCGTTGTCGAACACTGAAGCTTTCTTT
TRBJ1-2,-,-,TRBV10-1,CANVAPPRTPSGYTF,TGCGCCAACGTGGCCCCCCCTAGGACCCCAAGTGGCTACACCTTC
TRBJ2-1,TRBD2,few,TRBV2,CASREYPRSGSYNEQFF,TGTGCCAGCAGGGAATACCCCCGGAGCGGGAGCTACAATGAGCAGTTCTTC
TRBJ1-2,-,-,TRBV25-1,CASREEGKLNYGYTF,TGTGCCAGCAGAGAAGAAGGAAAGCTTAACTATGGCTACACCTTC
TRBJ1-4,-,once,TRBV29-1,CSVNRAGEGNEKLFF,TGCAGCGTCAATCGTGCAGGGGAGGGGAATGAAAAACTGTTTTTT
TRBJ1-1,TRBD1,many,TRBV19,CASSIWDRGRLNTEAFF,TGTGCCAGTAGTATCTGGGACAGGGGGCGATTGAACACTGAAGCTTTCTTT